This T cell receptor (beta chain) was recorded in a study of identical twins. Germline V CDR1 and CDR2: MDHEN, SYDVKM. This CDR3 has 17 amino acids. V was shortened by 5 bases and J by 0 bases, with 17 bases between the two germline ends. Study-level results: Twin pairs' shared out-of-frame alpha sequences were enriched in low generation probability. Abundant beta clonotypes from cord blood had fewer insertions, unlike memory repertoires, which showed none.

This clonotype was seen only a few times. Its matching antigen is unknown. Among all donors, each was a healthy Caucasian. TCRdb reprocessed the 5' RACE reads with MiXCR, giving one entry per CDR3 protein. This sample carries about 660,000 distinct CDR3 sequences, 8.6% of them seen once, and the ten largest clones take approximately 0.89%. These data are also associated with another study on yellow fever vaccine responses in identical twins. That paper states: Reportedly, twins showed a vaccine T cell response that looked partly convergent and partly personalized.

The TCR was taken from a woman aged 18-30 years in good health. The material sequenced was PBMCs. V usage is TRBV28 and J usage is TRBJ1-5; D possibly corresponds to TRBD1 (5 bases). The CDR3 reads CASSKNGGPGSNQPQHF. The CDR3 DNA reads TGTGCCAGCAGTAAAAACGGGGGTCCCGGTAGCAATCAGCCCCAGCATTTT.